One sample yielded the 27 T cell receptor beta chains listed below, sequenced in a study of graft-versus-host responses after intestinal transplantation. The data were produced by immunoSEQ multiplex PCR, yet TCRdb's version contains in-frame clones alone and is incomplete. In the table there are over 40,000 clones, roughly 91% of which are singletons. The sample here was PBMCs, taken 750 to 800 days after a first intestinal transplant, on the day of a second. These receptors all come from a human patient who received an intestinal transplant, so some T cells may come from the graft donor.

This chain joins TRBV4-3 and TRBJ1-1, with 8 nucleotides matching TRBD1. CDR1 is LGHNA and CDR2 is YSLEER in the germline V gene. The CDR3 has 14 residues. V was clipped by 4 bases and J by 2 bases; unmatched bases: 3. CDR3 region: CASSPGTGNTEAFF. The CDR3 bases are TGCGCCAGCAGCCCCGGGACAGGAAACACTGAAGCTTTCTTT.

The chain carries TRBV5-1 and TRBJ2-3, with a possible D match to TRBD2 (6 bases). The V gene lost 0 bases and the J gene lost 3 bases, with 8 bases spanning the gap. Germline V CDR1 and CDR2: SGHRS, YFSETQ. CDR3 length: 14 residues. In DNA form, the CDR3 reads TGCGCCAGCAGCTTGGCCCGGGAGACAGATACGCAGTATTTT. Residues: CASSLARETDTQYF.

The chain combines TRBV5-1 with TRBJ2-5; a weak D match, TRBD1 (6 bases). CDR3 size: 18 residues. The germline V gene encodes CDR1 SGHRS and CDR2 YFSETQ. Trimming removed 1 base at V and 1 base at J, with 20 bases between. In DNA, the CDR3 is TGCGCCAGCAGCTTGCCAGGAGCAGGGGCATTAGTCCAAGAGACCCAGTACTTC. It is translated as CASSLPGAGALVQETQYF.

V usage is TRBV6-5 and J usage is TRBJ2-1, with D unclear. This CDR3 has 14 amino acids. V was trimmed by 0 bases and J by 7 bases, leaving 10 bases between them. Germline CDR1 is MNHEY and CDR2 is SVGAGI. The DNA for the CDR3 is TGTGCCAGCAGTTACTCCCAATCTAGGAATGAGCAGTTCTTC. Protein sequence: CASSYSQSRNEQFF.

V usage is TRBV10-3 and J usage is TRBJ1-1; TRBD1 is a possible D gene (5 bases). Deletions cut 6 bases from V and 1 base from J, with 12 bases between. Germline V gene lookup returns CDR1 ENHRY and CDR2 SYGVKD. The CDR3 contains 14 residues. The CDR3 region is CAIRRDLGNTEAFF. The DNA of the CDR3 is TGTGCCATCAGACGGGACCTGGGGAACACTGAAGCTTTCTTT.

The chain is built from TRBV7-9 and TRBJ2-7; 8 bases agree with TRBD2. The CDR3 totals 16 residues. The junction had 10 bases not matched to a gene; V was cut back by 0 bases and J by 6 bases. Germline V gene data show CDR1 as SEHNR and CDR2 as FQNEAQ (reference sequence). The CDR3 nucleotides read TGTGCCAGCAGCTTAGCCGATCCGGGACTAGTAACCGAGCAGTACTTC. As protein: CASSLADPGLVTEQYF.

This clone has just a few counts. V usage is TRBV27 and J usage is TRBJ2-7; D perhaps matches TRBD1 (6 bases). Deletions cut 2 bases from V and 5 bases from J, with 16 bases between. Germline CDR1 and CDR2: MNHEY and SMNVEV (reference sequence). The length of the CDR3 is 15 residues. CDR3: CASSLNRARGHEQYF. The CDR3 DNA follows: TGTGCCAGCAGTTTAAATCGGGCCAGGGGCCACGAGCAGTACTTC.

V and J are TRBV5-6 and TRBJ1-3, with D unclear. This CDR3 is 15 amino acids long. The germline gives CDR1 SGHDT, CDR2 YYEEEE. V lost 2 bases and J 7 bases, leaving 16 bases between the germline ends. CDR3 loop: CASSLVPGMANTIYF. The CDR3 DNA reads TGTGCCAGCAGCTTAGTTCCGGGAATGGCGAACACCATATATTTT.

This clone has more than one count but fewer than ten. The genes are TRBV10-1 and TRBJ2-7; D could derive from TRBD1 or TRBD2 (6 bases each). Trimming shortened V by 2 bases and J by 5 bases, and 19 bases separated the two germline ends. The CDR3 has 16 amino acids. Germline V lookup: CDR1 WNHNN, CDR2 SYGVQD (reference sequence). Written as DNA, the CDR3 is TGCGCCAGCAGTGAGAGGGGGGCGGGGCCCTTTGACGAGCAGTACTTC. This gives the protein CASSERGAGPFDEQYF.

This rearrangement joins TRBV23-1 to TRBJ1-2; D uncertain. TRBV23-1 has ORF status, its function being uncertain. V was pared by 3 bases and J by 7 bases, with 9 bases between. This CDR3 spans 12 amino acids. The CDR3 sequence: CASSQRAVGYTF. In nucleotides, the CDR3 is TGCGCCAGCAGTCAGAGGGCGGTTGGCTACACCTTC.

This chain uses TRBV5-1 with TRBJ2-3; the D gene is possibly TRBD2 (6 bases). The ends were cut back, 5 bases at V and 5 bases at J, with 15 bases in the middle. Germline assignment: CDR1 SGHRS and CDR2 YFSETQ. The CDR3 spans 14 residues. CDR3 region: CASRGGKREDTQYF. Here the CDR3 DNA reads TGCGCCAGCAGGGGCGGGAAAAGGGAAGATACGCAGTATTTT. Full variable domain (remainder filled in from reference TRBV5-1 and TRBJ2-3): KAGVTQTPRYLIKTRGQQVTLSCSPISGHRSVSWYQQTPGQGLQFLFEYFSETQRNKGNFPGRFSGRQFSNSRSEMNVSTLELGDSALYLCASRGGKREDTQYFGPGTRLTVL.

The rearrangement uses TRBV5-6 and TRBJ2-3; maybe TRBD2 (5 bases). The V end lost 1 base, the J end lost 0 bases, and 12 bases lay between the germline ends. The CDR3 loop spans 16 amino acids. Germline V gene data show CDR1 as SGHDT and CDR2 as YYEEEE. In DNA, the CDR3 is TGTGCCAGCAGCTTGATCGGAGGAGCTAGCACAGATACGCAGTATTTT. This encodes CASSLIGGASTDTQYF.

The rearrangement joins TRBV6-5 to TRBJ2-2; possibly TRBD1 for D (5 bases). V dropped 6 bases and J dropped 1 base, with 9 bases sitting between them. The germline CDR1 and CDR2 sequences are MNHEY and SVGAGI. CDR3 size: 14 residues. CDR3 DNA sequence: TGTGCCAGCAGGAAGACAGAGAACACCGGGGAGCTGTTTTTT. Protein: CASRKTENTGELFF.

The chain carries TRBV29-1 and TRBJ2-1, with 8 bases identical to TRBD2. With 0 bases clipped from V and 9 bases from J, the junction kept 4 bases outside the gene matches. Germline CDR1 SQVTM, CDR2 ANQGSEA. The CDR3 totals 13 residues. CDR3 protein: CSVEDLRGGEQFF. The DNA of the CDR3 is TGCAGCGTTGAAGATCTTCGGGGGGGTGAGCAGTTCTTC.

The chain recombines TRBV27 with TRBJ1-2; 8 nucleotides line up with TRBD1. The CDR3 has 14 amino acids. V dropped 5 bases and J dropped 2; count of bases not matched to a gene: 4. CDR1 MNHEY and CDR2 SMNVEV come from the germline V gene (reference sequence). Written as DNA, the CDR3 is TGTGCCAGCAGTCGGGGACAGGACAACTATGGCTACACCTTC. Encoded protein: CASSRGQDNYGYTF.

CDR3 in amino acids: CSVDHGDGSPLHF. In nucleotides, the CDR3 is TGCAGCGTTGATCACGGAGATGGGTCACCCCTCCACTTT. The rearrangement links TRBV29-1 to TRBJ1-6; D is uncertain. V lost 3 bases and J 10 bases, leaving 13 bases between the germline ends. The germline V gene has CDR1 SQVTM and CDR2 ANQGSEA. This CDR3 is built from 13 residues.

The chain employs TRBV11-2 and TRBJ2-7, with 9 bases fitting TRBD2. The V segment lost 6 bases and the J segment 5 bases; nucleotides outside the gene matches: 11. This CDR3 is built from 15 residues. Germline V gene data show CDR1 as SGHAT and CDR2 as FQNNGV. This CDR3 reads CASSLAGGPNDEQYF. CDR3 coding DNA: TGTGCCAGCAGTTTGGCGGGAGGGCCAAACGACGAGCAGTACTTC.

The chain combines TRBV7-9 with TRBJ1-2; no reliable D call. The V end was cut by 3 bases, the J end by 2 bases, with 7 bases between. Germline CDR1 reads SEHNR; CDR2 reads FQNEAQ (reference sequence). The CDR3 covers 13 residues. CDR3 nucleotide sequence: TGTGCCAGCAGCTTCCCAGAGAACTATGGCTACACCTTC. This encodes CASSFPENYGYTF.

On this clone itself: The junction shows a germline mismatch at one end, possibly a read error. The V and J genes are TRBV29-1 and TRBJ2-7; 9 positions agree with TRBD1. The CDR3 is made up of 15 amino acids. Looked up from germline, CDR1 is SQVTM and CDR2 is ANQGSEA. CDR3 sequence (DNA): TGCGGCGTTGAAGTGGACAGGGGTGGCACCTACGAGCAGTGCTTC. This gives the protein CGVEVDRGGTYEQCF.

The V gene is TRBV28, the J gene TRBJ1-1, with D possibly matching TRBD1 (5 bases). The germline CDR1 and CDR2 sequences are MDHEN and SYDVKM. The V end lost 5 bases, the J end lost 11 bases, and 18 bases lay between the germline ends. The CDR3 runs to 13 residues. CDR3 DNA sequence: TGTGCCAGCAGTCCGGGGACCGACTTAGGGGCTTTCTTT. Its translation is CASSPGTDLGAFF.

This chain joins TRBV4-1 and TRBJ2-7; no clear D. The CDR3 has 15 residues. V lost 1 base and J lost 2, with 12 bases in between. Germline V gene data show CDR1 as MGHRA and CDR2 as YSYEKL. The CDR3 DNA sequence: TGCGCCAGCAGCCAAGCCGAGGTTTCGGCCTACGAGCAGTACTTC. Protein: CASSQAEVSAYEQYF.

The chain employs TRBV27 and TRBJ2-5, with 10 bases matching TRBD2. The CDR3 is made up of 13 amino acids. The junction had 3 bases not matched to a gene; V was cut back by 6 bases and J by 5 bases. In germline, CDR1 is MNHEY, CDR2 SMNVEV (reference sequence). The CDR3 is CASSPSGSETQYF. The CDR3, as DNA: TGTGCCAGCAGCCCTAGCGGGAGTGAGACCCAGTACTTC.

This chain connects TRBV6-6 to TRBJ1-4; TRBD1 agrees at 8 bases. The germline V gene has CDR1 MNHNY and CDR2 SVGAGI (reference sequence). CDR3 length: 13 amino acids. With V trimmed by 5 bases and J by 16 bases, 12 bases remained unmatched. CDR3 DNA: TGTGCCAGCAGTCCCACGGACAGGGCCAGGCAGTTTTTT. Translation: CASSPTDRARQFF.

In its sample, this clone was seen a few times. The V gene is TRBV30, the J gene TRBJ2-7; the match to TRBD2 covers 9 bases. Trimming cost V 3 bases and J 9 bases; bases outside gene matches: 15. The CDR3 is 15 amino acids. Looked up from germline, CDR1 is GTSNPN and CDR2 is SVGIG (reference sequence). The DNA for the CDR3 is TGTGCCTGGAGCTCCCTAGGGCTAGCGGGAAGCGGGCAGTACTTC. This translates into CAWSSLGLAGSGQYF.

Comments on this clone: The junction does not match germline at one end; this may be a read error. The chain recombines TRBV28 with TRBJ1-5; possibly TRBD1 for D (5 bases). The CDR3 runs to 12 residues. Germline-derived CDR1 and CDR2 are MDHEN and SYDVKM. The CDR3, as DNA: TGTGCCAGCAGTGGGATGGGGCCTCAGGTGGATTTT. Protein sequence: CASSGMGPQVDF.

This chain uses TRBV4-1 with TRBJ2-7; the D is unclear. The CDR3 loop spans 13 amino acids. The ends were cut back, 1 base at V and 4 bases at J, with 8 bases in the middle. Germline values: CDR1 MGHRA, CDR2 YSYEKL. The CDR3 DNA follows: TGCGCCAGCAGCCAAGGACTGGAGTACGAGCAGTACTTC. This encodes CASSQGLEYEQYF.

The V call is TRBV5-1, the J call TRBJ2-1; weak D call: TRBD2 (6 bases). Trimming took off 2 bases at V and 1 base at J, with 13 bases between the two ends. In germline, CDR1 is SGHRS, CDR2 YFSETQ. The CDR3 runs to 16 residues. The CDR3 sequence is CASSFWRDLSYNEQFF. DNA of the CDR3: TGCGCCAGCAGCTTCTGGCGGGACCTTTCCTACAATGAGCAGTTCTTC.